This T cell receptor beta chain comes out of a study of early stage breast cancer tumors. Study-wide context: Each sample averaged approximately 10-fold read coverage.

Findings of the study overall: Compared with adjacent normal breast, tumors showed about 2.5-fold denser, more clonal T cells. Bulk DNA sequencing of unsorted cells missed chain pairing and markers.

Profiled with immunoSEQ multiplex PCR; TCRdb holds only in-frame clones, not every one. The sample includes 45,000 to 50,000 clones, about 80% of them seen just once. This CDR3 is 11 amino acids long. Trimming removed 5 bases from V and 3 bases from J, with 4 bases in between. Germline V gene data show CDR1 as SEHNR and CDR2 as FQNEAQ (reference sequence). Of note for this clone: Its antigen is not identified.

This TCR derives from a person between 50 and 60 years old with breast cancer. The chain employs TRBV7-9 and TRBJ2-5; D uncertain. Sequencing was carried out using blood. The CDR3 spells CASSLKETQYF. The CDR3 bases are TGTGCCAGCAGCCTCAAAGAGACCCAGTACTTC.